These T cell receptor beta chains were read from a single sample in a study of T-cell reconstitution after alpha-beta-depleted transplantation in children. Each CDR3 protein is one row after TCRdb ran MiXCR on the PCR reads. Found here are about 690,000 distinct CDR3 sequences, about 15% of them singletons; the top ten hold about 1.1%. This specimen was PBMCs from the stem cell graft donor, taken from the stem cell graft. The receptors were gathered from a human donor who donated a stem cell graft to a child with acute myeloid leukemia. Both conserved end residues are trimmed from each CDR3.

V gene	J gene	CDR3 protein
TRBV5-1	TRBJ1-2	ASSPTGTEGYGYT
TRBV4-1	TRBJ1-1	ASSPRQINTEAF
TRBV6-5	TRBJ2-1	ASSSPGTSGVNEQF
TRBV5-1	TRBJ1-2	ASSLTRGPGGYT
TRBV7-3	TRBJ1-1	ASSMNGQPNTEAF
TRBV4-2	TRBJ2-2	ASSQEGLAGTGELF
TRBV29-1	TRBJ2-7	SVGTGGDEQY
TRBV20-1	TRBJ2-1	SAPLTGMIDEQF
TRBV7-6	TRBJ1-1	ASSFRRGMNTEAF
TRBV20-1	TRBJ1-5	SARSTGGWNQPQH
TRBV12-3/TRBV12-4	TRBJ2-3	ASTTSGLRDTQY
TRBV7-9	TRBJ1-5	ASSHGGRNQPQH
TRBV29-1	TRBJ2-5	SVEDWQGGWETQY
TRBV10-1	TRBJ1-1	ASSDPGAEAF
TRBV5-1	TRBJ2-5	ASSLEGGTETQETQY
TRBV5-6	TRBJ2-1	ASSLRAGNEQF
TRBV28	TRBJ2-1	ASSFLDGYNEQF
TRBV29-1	TRBJ2-5	SVVRGRKETQY
TRBV7-6	TRBJ2-5	ASSLEGFGYMETQY
TRBV29-1	TRBJ2-1	SVHWGASEQF
TRBV20-1	TRBJ2-2	SARAGTSWTGELF
TRBV7-2	TRBJ2-5	ASSQETGRLEQTQY
TRBV5-6	TRBJ1-1	ASSLALRHSEAF